The source of this T cell receptor beta chain is a study of T cell repertoires in cytomegalovirus infection (dated by TCRdb to about 2019). Background for the entire study: Alongside well-studied HLA-B-restricted epitopes, the peptide stimulations were aimed at recently identified HLA-C-restricted CMV epitopes, whose presentation resists viral immunomodulation. Donor HLA type was relevant to the analysis, as public TCR beta signatures indicated carriage of CMV infection together with the matching HLA type.

This clonotype was seen at least ten times. No cognate antigen has been identified for it. No qualities accompany the bases; no much larger clone lies one base away. Study-level results and caveats: In both this cohort and an independent cohort of a few hundred donors, the cumulative frequency of public TCR beta family members distinguished carriers of CMV infection plus the relevant HLA type. The ex vivo response was dominated by HLA-C-restricted CMV-specific TCR beta clonotypes, which also provided the single most frequent clonotype in two of eight donors.

In the paper's terms, the treatment or condition label means: in vitro stimulation with specific CMV peptide epitopes to enrich CMV-specific T cells. Instrument used: Illumina HiSeq 1500. The public reads were reanalyzed by TCRdb: fastp trimming at Q25, MiXCR alignment, in-frame beta chains only. Every CDR3 protein is listed once, alongside the most common genes and DNA of its rows. Counted in this sample were 450,000 to 550,000 distinct CDR3 sequences; 42% of them appeared once. The ten largest clones take up about 45% of the sample. Sequences SGHTA (CDR1) and FQGNSA (CDR2) are obtained from the germline V gene. From cysteine to phenylalanine, the CDR3 is 13 amino acids long. This entry keeps only the CDR3 DNA: 39 bases, framed from base 1. V loses 0 bases of germline sequence and J loses 3 bases, and the interval between the two ends is 6 bases.

The clonotype was recovered from a human donor in good health (CMV status not recorded). Some clones in this sample may be carry-over from other donors' samples. The receptor chain draws on TRBV7-2 and TRBJ2-7, with the D gene call left open. The specimen comprised cultured PBMCs, sampled from culture after CMV antigen stimulation. The CDR3 region has the sequence CASSLASSYEQYF. The DNA sequence follows: TGTGCCAGCAGCTTAGCGAGCAGCTACGAGCAGTACTTC.